The rows below give T cell receptor beta chains drawn from one sample of a study of regulatory T cells in long-lasting Graves disease. One entry per CDR3 protein, called by TCRdb with MiXCR from the multiplex PCR reads. The profile covers around 500,000 distinct CDR3 sequences, with roughly a sixth appearing a single time and 20% to 25% taken by the ten largest. These sequences were also reported in another study, on T cells in Graves' hyperthyroidism and ophthalmopathy.

The specimen was peripheral blood mononuclear cells (PBMCs), collected at new diagnosis, from a patient treated with antithyroid drugs. These receptors were taken from a woman aged 35-65 years with Graves disease. CDR3s include the opening cysteine and the closing phenylalanine or tryptophan. The D gene is left open where the match is weak. A row's size may be missing; if present it is once, few, many or a size class.

TRBJ1-1	.	many	TRBV5-6	TGTGCCAGCAGCCCCCCGGTAGGGTTTACTGAAGCTTTCTTT	CASSPPVGFTEAFF
TRBJ1-6	.	many	TRBV30	TGTGCCTGGGAACTGGAAATGGGTTCACCCCTCCACTTT	CAWELEMGSPLHF
TRBJ1-2	TRBD1	.	TRBV9	TGTGCCAGCAGGACAGGGTCTAACTATGGCTACACCTTC	CASRTGSNYGYTF
TRBJ2-3	TRBD2	.	TRBV9	TGTGCCAGCGCGCCTAGCGGGGGGGAGGATACGCAGTATTTT	CASAPSGGEDTQYF
TRBJ2-1	.	few	TRBV19	TGTGCCAGTTCCCGGGTTTGGAATGAGCAGTTCTTC	CASSRVWNEQFF
TRBJ1-4	.	few	TRBV19	TGTGCCAGTAGTCATCAGGCCTTGGCTAATGAAAAACTGTTTTTT	CASSHQALANEKLFF
TRBJ2-1	.	many	TRBV2	TGTGCCAGCAGTGGCCCGGGACATACCTACAATGAGCAGTTCTTC	CASSGPGHTYNEQFF
TRBJ1-3	.	.	TRBV19	TGTGCCAGTAGTAAAATGAGCTCTGGAAACACCATATATTTT	CASSKMSSGNTIYF
TRBJ2-2	.	few	TRBV6-1	TGTGCCAGCAGTGACAGGGAACAACTTTCCCTGTTTTTT	CASSDREQLSLFF
TRBJ2-3	TRBD2	many	TRBV29-1	TGCGGCTTTATGGGGGGGGAAAGCACAGATACGCAGTATTTT	CGFMGGESTDTQYF
TRBJ1-2	.	many	TRBV28	TGTGCCAGCAGTTTATGGCGGCAAGATGGCTACACCTTC	CASSLWRQDGYTF
TRBJ2-1	.	many	TRBV2	TGTGCCAGCAGTGAAGCGGAGGGGGGGGGGCCGTACGAGCAGTTCTTC	CASSEAEGGGPYEQFF
TRBJ1-1	TRBD1	.	TRBV10-3	TGTGCCATGAGGGGGACAGGGACCACTGAAGCTTTCTTT	CAMRGTGTTEAFF
TRBJ2-3	.	many	TRBV6-5	TGTGCCAGCAGTTCCCGGGGGCAAAGCACAGATACGCAGTATTTT	CASSSRGQSTDTQYF
TRBJ2-5	TRBD2	.	TRBV12-3/TRBV12-4	TGTGCCAGCAGCTCGACTAGCGGGGGGGGGGAGACCCAGTACTTC	CASSSTSGGGETQYF
TRBJ1-2	.	many	TRBV28	TGTGCCAGCAGTCCGGCCTACCTTAACTATGGCTACACCTTC	CASSPAYLNYGYTF
TRBJ2-1	.	many	TRBV10-3	TGTGCCATCAGTAAACAGGGAGGGGACTACAATGAGCAGTTCTTC	CAISKQGGDYNEQFF
TRBJ2-1	.	.	TRBV6-1	TGTGCCAGCAGCAATTGGGGGGGGGCGAGGAATGAGCAGTTCTTC	CASSNWGGARNEQFF
TRBJ1-2	TRBD1	few	TRBV13	TGTGCCAGCAGCCTACAGGGGAAGGGCGGCTATGGCTACACCTTC	CASSLQGKGGYGYTF
TRBJ1-1	.	many	TRBV3-1	TGTGCCAGCAGCCTTCAGTCAAAGAACACTGAAGCTTTCTTT	CASSLQSKNTEAFF
TRBJ1-1	.	many	TRBV12-3/TRBV12-4	TGTGCCAGCAGCTTACAGGGTTCGGCTTTCTTT	CASSLQGSAFF
TRBJ2-2	.	many	TRBV7-9	TGTGCCAGCAGACCTTTGGAGGGCATCGGGGAGCTGTTTTTT	CASRPLEGIGELFF
TRBJ2-3	.	many	TRBV7-3	TGTGCCAGCAGCTTAACGGGCCTAGCTGGAGATACGCAGTATTTT	CASSLTGLAGDTQYF
TRBJ1-2	.	few	TRBV7-2	TGTGCCAGCAGCTTAGTTCCGGTTCGGGATGGCTACACCTTC	CASSLVPVRDGYTF
TRBJ2-7	.	many	TRBV18	TGTGCCAGCTCACCACGGCAAGGGATCGGGGCGGCCGAGCAGTACTTC	CASSPRQGIGAAEQYF
TRBJ1-2	.	few	TRBV20-1	TGCAGTGCTAGAGATCCGGCGGAAGCTGACTATGGCTACACCTTC	CSARDPAEADYGYTF
TRBJ1-1	.	.	TRBV6-1	TGTGCCAGCAGTGAAGCCTACAGCAACACTGAAGCTTTCTTT	CASSEAYSNTEAFF
TRBJ1-2	.	many	TRBV11-2	TGTGCCAGCAGCTTAGAGGGGACTAACTATGGCTACACCTTC	CASSLEGTNYGYTF
TRBJ1-5	.	few	TRBV10-1	TGCGCCAGCAGAGCGGTAAGGATGGGACAGCCCCAGCATTTT	CASRAVRMGQPQHF
TRBJ2-2	TRBD1	many	TRBV6-1	TGTGCCAGCGACAGGGGAAACACCGGGGAGCTGTTTTTT	CASDRGNTGELFF
TRBJ2-5	.	few	TRBV5-6	TGTGCCAGCAGCTCCGACCGGGGGCGCGGGACCCAGTACTTC	CASSSDRGRGTQYF
TRBJ1-1	.	many	TRBV12-5	TGTGCTAGTGGTTTGTTGGCTGAGATGAACACTGAAGCTTTCTTT	CASGLLAEMNTEAFF
TRBJ2-5	TRBD2	.	TRBV7-2	TGTGCCAGCAGCCGTACTGCGCGGGGGGAAGAGACCCAGTACTTC	CASSRTARGEETQYF
TRBJ2-1	.	.	TRBV12-3/TRBV12-4	TGTGCCAGCAGTCTCCGGGGCCACAATGGGCAGTTCTTC	CASSLRGHNGQFF
TRBJ1-6	.	.	TRBV3-1	TGTGCCAGCAGCCCCCGGGAGGGACGAAGTTCACCCCTCCACTTT	CASSPREGRSSPLHF
TRBJ2-5	TRBD1	.	TRBV5-6	TGTGCCAGCAGCTCCCCCAAGGGGGCGGTGGATCAAGAGACCCAGTACTTC	CASSSPKGAVDQETQYF
TRBJ1-5	TRBD1	many	TRBV2	TGTGCCAGCAGTGAATGGGACAGGGGGCCCTATCAGCCCCAGCATTTT	CASSEWDRGPYQPQHF
TRBJ1-2	.	many	TRBV28	TGTGCCAGCAGTTTAGATTTGGCGGGAAGCTATGGCTACACCTTC	CASSLDLAGSYGYTF
TRBJ2-3	.	many	TRBV4-2	TGTGCCAGCAGCCAAGATCTTCAAGATACGCAGTATTTT	CASSQDLQDTQYF
TRBJ1-2	TRBD1	many	TRBV10-2	TGCGCCAGCATCCCGGGACAGGGGTCCTATGGCTACACCTTC	CASIPGQGSYGYTF
TRBJ2-5	TRBD2	.	TRBV6-2/TRBV6-3	TGTGCCAGCAGTTACGCGAGACTAGCGGGACAAGAGACCCAGTACTTC	CASSYARLAGQETQYF
TRBJ2-7	.	many	TRBV6-1	TGTGCCAGCAGTCCCCGGGGGGCCAGCTCCTACGAGCAGTACTTC	CASSPRGASSYEQYF
TRBJ1-1	TRBD1	many	TRBV11-2	TGTGCCAGCAGCCCCGGGACAGAGAGAAACACTGAAGCTTTCTTT	CASSPGTERNTEAFF
TRBJ1-4	.	.	TRBV3-1	TGTGCCAGCAGCCAGGGGTCCTTATGGGAAAAACTGTTTTTT	CASSQGSLWEKLFF
TRBJ2-2	.	.	TRBV20-1	TGCAGTGCTAGTGACAACACCGGGGAGCTGTGTTTT	CSASDNTGELCF
TRBJ1-5	.	once	TRBV9	TGTGCCAGCAGCGTAGGCGCCAATCAGCCCCAGCATTTT	CASSVGANQPQHF
TRBJ1-2	TRBD1	many	TRBV6-1	TGTGCCAGCAGTCTGACCGACAGGGGGAAATCAGATGGCTACACCTTC	CASSLTDRGKSDGYTF
TRBJ1-2	.	.	TRBV29-1	TGCAGCGGCGGACAAACTTATGGCTACACCTTC	CSGGQTYGYTF
TRBJ2-7	.	many	TRBV27	TGTGCCAGCAGTTTAAAGGTCTTCTACGAGCAGTACTTC	CASSLKVFYEQYF
TRBJ2-6	.	.	TRBV15	TGTGCCACCAGCAGAGATAACCACTCTGGGGCCAACGTCCTGACTTTC	CATSRDNHSGANVLTF
TRBJ2-5	.	.	TRBV7-9	TGTGCCAGCAGCTCCCTGAAGGGGCGTGGGGAGACCCAGTACTTC	CASSSLKGRGETQYF
TRBJ2-3	TRBD2	many	TRBV20-1	TGCAGTGCGCGCCTAGCGGGGGGCACAGATACGCAGTATTTT	CSARLAGGTDTQYF
TRBJ2-3	.	.	TRBV6-5	TGTGCCAGCAGTTACTCGGAGGATACGCAGTATTTT	CASSYSEDTQYF
TRBJ1-1	TRBD1	.	TRBV5-1	TGCGCCAGCAAATCCCGGACAGGCATGAACACTGAAGCTTTCTTT	CASKSRTGMNTEAFF
TRBJ1-1	.	few	TRBV5-1	TGCGCCAGCAGCTTGGATAGCAGAATGGACACTGAAGCTTTCTTT	CASSLDSRMDTEAFF
TRBJ1-6	.	few	TRBV7-9	TGTGCCAGCAGCCCCGACGGGCATAATTCACCCCTCCACTTT	CASSPDGHNSPLHF
TRBJ1-4	.	many	TRBV12-3/TRBV12-4	TGTGCCAGCAGTTTGAGCCCAGCTGGGGGAAAACTGTTTTTT	CASSLSPAGGKLFF
TRBJ2-1	.	many	TRBV2	TGTGCCAGCAGTATCGACGGAAACAATGAGCAGTTCTTC	CASSIDGNNEQFF
TRBJ2-7	TRBD2	.	TRBV20-1	TGCAGTGCTCCAACAGGACTAGGGCCCAATGAGCAGTACTTC	CSAPTGLGPNEQYF